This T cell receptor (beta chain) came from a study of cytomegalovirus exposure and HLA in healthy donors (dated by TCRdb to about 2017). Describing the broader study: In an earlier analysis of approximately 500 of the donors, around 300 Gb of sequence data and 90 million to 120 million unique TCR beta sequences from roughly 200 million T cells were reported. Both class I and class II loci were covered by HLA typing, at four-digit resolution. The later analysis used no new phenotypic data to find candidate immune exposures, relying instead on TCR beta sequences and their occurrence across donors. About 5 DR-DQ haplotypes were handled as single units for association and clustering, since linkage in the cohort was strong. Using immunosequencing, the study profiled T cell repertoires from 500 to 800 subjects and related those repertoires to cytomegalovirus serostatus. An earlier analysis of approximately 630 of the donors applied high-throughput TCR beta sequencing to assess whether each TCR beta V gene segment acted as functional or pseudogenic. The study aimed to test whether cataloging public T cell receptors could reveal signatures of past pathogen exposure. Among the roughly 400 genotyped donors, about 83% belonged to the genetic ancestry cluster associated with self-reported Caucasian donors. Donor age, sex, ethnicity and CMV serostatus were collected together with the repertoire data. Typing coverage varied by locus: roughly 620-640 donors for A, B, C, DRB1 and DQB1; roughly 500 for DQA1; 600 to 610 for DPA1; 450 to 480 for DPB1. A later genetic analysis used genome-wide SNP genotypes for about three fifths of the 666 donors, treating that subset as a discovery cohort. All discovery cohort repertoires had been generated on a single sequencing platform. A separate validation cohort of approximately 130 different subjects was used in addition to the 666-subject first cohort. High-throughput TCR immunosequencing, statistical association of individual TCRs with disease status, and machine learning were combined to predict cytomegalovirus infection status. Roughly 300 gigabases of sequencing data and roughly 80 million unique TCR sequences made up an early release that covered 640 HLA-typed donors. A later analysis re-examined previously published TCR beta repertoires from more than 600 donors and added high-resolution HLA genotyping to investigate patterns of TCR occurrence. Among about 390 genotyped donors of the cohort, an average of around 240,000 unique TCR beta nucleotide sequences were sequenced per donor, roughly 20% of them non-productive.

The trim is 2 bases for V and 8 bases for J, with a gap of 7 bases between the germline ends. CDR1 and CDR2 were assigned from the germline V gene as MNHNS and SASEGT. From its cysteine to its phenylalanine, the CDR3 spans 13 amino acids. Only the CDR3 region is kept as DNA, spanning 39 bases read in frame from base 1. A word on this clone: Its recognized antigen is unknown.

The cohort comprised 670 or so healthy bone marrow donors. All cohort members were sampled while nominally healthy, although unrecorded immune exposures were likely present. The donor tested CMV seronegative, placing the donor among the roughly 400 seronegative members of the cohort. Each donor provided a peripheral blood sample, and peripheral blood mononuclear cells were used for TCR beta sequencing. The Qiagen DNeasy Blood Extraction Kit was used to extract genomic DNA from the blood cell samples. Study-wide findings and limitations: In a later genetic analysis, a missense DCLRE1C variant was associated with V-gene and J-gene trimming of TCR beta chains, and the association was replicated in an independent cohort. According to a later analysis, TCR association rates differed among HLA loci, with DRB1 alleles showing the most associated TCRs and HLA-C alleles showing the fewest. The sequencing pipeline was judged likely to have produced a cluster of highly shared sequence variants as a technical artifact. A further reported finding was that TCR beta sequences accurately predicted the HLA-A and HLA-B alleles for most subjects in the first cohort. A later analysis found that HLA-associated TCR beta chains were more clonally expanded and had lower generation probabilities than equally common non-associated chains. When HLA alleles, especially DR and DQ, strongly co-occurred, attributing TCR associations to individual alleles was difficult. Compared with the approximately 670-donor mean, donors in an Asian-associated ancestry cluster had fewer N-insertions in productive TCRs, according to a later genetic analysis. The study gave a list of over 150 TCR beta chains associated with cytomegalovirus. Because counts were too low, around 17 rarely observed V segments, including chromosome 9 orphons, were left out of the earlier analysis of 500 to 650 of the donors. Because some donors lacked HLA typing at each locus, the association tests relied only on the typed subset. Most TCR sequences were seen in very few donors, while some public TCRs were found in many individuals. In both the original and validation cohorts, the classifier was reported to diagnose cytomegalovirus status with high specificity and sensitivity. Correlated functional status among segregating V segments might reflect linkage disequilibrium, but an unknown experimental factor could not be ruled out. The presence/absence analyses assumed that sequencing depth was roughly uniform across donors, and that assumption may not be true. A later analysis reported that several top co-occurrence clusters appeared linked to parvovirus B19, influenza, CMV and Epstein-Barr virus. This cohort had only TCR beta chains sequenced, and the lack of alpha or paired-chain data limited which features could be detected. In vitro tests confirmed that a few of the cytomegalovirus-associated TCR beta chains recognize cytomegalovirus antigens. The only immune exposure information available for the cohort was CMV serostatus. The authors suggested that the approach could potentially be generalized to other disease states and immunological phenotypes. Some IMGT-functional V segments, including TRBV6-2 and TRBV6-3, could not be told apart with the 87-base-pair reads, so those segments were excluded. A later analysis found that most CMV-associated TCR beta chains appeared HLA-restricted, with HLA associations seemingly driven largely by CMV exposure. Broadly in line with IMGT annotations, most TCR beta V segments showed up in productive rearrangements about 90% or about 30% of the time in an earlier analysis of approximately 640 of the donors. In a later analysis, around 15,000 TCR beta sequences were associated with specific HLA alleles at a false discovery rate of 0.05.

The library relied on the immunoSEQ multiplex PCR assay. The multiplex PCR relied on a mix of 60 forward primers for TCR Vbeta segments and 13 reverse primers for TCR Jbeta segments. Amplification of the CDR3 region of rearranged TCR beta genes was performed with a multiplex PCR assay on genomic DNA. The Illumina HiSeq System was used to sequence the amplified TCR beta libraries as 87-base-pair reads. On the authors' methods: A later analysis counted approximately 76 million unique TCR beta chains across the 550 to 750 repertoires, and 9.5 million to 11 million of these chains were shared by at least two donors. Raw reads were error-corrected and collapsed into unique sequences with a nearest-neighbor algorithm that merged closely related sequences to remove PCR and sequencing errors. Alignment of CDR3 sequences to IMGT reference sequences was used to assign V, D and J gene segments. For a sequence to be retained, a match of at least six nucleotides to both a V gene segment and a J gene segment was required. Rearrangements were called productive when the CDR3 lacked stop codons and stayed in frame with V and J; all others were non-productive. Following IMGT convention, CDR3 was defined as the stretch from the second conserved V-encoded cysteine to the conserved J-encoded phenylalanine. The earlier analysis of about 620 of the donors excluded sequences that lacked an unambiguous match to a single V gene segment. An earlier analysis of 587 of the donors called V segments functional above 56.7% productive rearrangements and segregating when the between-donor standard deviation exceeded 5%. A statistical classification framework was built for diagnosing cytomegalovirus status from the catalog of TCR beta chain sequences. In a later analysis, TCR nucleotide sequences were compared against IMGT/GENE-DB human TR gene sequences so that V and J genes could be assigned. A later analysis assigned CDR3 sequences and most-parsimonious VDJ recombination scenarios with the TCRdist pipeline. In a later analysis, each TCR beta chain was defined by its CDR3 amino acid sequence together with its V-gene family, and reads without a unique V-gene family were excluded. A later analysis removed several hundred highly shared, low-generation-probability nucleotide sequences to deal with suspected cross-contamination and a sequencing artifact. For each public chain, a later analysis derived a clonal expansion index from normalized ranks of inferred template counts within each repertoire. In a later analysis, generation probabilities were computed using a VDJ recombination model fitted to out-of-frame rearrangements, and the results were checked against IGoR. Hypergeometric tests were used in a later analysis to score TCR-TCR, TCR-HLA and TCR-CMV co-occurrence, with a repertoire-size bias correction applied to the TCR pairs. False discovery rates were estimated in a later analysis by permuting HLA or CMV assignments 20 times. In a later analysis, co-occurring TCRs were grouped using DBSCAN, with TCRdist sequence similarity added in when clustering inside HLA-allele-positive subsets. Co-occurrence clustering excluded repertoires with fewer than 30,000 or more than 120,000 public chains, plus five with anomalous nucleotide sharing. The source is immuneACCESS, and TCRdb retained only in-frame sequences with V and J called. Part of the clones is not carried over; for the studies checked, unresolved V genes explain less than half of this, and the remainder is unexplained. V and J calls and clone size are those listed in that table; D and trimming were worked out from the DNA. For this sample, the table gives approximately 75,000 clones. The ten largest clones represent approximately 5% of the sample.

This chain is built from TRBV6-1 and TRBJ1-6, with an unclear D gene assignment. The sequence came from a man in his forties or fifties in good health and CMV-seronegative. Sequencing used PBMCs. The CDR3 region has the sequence CASSELTDSPLHF. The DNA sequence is TGTGCCAGCAGTGAACTCACAGATTCACCCCTCCACTTT.